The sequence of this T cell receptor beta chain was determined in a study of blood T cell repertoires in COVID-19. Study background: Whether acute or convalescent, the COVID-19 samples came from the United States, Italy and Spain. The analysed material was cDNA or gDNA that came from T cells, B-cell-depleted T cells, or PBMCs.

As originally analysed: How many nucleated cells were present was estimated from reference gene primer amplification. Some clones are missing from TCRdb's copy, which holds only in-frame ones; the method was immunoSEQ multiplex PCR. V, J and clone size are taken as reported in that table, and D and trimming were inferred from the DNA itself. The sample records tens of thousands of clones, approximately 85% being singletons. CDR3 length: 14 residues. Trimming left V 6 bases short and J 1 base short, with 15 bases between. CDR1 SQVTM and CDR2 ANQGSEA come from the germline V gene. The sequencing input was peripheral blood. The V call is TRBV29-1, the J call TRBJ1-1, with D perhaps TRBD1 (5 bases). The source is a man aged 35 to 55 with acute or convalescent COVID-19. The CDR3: CSVISGIRNTEAFF. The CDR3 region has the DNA TGCAGCGTCATATCAGGGATAAGGAACACTGAAGCTTTCTTT.